The 6 T cell receptor beta chains reported below all come from one sample, sequenced in a study of T cells in Graves' hyperthyroidism and ophthalmopathy. It was RNA transcripts that yielded the amplified TCR beta CDR3 regions. The HTBI primer set drove a first-round RT-PCR of the TCR CDR3. MiXCR, applied by TCRdb to the multiplex PCR reads, yields one record per CDR3 protein. The table shows some 440,000 distinct CDR3 sequences, with approximately 14% occurring only once. What was sequenced was blood. These receptors all come from a woman aged 18-30 years with Graves' hyperthyroidism.

This clonotype has ten or more counts. V gene TRBV19 combines with J gene TRBJ2-3; the D gene is possibly TRBD1 (5 bases). Germline CDR1 LNHDA, CDR2 SQIVND (reference sequence). V lost 4 bases and J 1 base, leaving 12 bases between the germline ends. The CDR3 spans 15 residues. DNA of the CDR3: TGTGCCAGTAGTAGGACGAAGACAGGCACAGATACGCAGTATTTT. This codes for CASSRTKTGTDTQYF.

Of note for this clonotype: Given a much more abundant clone one base away, this may be a read error. The chain combines TRBV5-1 with TRBJ1-1, with 7 bases aligning to TRBD1. The CDR3 has 13 residues. CDR1 SGHRS and CDR2 YFSETQ come from the germline V gene. This CDR3 reads CASSFTGVTETFF. Written as DNA, the CDR3 is TGCGCCAGCAGCTTCACAGGGGTCACTGAAACTTTCTTT. The variable domain in full, completed from reference TRBV5-1 and TRBJ1-1, reads KAGVTQTPRYLIKTRGQQVTLSCSPISGHRSVSWYQQTPGQGLQFLFEYFSETQRNKGNFPGRFSGRQFSNSRSEMNVSTLELGDSALYLCASSFTGVTETFFGQGTRLTVV.

In this sample, this clonotype turned up many times. The chain couples TRBV27 to TRBJ2-1, with TRBD2 matching over 12 bases. V shed 0 bases and J 7 bases; nucleotides not matched to a gene: 10. Germline values: CDR1 MNHEY, CDR2 SMNVEV (reference sequence). This CDR3 comprises 18 residues. This CDR3 reads CASSLSSRLAGVLNEQFF. DNA for the CDR3: TGTGCCAGCAGTTTATCGTCTAGACTAGCGGGGGTACTTAATGAGCAGTTCTTC.

The chain employs TRBV7-9 and TRBJ2-4, with a tentative D call TRBD2 (6 bases). Germline CDR1 is SEHNR and CDR2 is FQNEAQ (reference sequence). V gave up 5 bases and J gave up 8 bases, with 19 bases separating them. This CDR3 has 15 residues. This chain's CDR3 is CASSGSGRPGDIQYF. The CDR3 DNA sequence: TGTGCCAGCAGCGGATCTGGGCGCCCGGGGGACATTCAGTACTTC.

Turning to this clonotype: A much larger clone lies a single base off, so this may be a read error. This chain links TRBV11-2 with TRBJ1-6; TRBD1 is a possible D gene (6 bases). Germline CDR1 SGHAT, CDR2 FQNNGV. The CDR3 is 15 residues long. Trimming cost V 6 bases and J 3 bases, with 12 bases left between them. CDR3 bases: TGTGCCAGCAGACCCGGACAGAACTATAATTCACCCCTCCACTTT. Translation gives CASRPGQNYNSPLHF.

About this clonotype: One junction end does not reproduce the germline sequence, and a read error may be involved. The chain combines TRBV10-3 with TRBJ1-2; D not certain. The CDR3 is 14 amino acids. Germline CDR1 is ENHRY and CDR2 is SYGVKD. DNA for the CDR3: TGTGCCACCAGTGATAGGGAGAAGGACTATGGCTACACCTTC. Translating it yields CATSDREKDYGYTF.